Listed below are T cell receptor beta chains from one sample, sequenced in a study of cytomegalovirus exposure and HLA in healthy donors. Produced via immunoSEQ multiplex PCR; TCRdb's table is partial and in-frame only. The sample has about 140,000 clones, approximately 65% seen once. The sample comprised PBMCs. The receptors here all came from a woman aged 55-69 years in good health and CMV-seronegative. CDR3s leave out the opening cysteine and the closing phenylalanine or tryptophan. Clone size is shown for a subset of rows, as once, few, many or a class of expanded clone.

TRBV4-1	NA	TRBJ1-1	ASSQEVGLMNTEAF
TRBV5-1	NA	TRBJ2-1	ASSRLVGDEQF
TRBV10-3	NA	TRBJ2-1	AITASGSNEQF
TRBV6-5	few	TRBJ2-1	ASSETSGNNEQF
TRBV19	few	TRBJ1-2	ASSIEGLGGYT
TRBV29-1	NA	TRBJ1-2	SAPEEGQLNYGYT
TRBV18	NA	TRBJ2-1	ASSRLAGGSSNNEQF
TRBV7-9	NA	TRBJ2-3	ASSPRDSSTDTQY
TRBV7-2	NA	TRBJ2-3	ASSPLNRLATQY
TRBV18	NA	TRBJ2-3	ASSPIVAGVIDTQY
TRBV28	few	TRBJ1-5	ASSLGGLGTGFRNQPQH
TRBV6-9	NA	TRBJ2-7	ASRNRGYEQY
TRBV7-2	NA	TRBJ2-3	ASSPRGGRADTQY
TRBV2	NA	TRBJ1-6	ATRQEWNSPLH
TRBV7-3	NA	TRBJ2-3	ASSLNSAGRNTQY
TRBV27	NA	TRBJ2-3	ATLGPSASTDTQY
TRBV15	NA	TRBJ1-1	ATSRDATGSRVAF
TRBV29-1	NA	TRBJ1-2	SVSGNYGYT
TRBV11-2	few	TRBJ1-1	ASSPHGAGNTEAF
TRBV23-1	NA	TRBJ1-2	ASSRGLRTENYGYT
TRBV19	few	TRBJ2-7	ARPRRAYEQY
TRBV4-3	NA	TRBJ2-6	ASSQDSPGANVLT
TRBV7-7	few	TRBJ2-2	ASSGGLANTGELF
TRBV6-5	NA	TRBJ2-1	ASSEGLAMEEQF
TRBV18	NA	TRBJ2-3	ASSPGAGSDTQY
TRBV5-1	NA	TRBJ2-3	ASSLSRDTQY
TRBV7-2	NA	TRBJ1-2	ASSLGRGAFRGYT
TRBV7-3	NA	NA	ASSLTSGGPFEQY
TRBV7-2	NA	TRBJ1-6	ASSLGDRGGSPLH
TRBV29-1	NA	TRBJ1-1	SVDRAVLNTEAF
TRBV4-3	few	TRBJ1-4	ASSQILGRGDEKLF
TRBV7-2	NA	TRBJ2-4	ASSQTGSFPIQY
TRBV6-1	NA	TRBJ2-6	ATGGQSGANVLT
TRBV5-6	NA	TRBJ1-2	ASSNPQTGGDGYT
TRBV19	NA	TRBJ2-1	ASDPLAGGSNEQF
TRBV19	NA	TRBJ2-2	ASSIGQRAAGELF
TRBV7-9	NA	TRBJ2-2	ASSTRTGGTGELF
TRBV5-6	once	TRBJ1-2	ASSWMSGQGNYGYT
TRBV9	NA	TRBJ2-1	ASSPLAGGNNEQF
TRBV18	NA	TRBJ1-1	ASSPTGWEAF
TRBV14	NA	TRBJ1-6	ASRLSGTGLWSSYNSPLH
TRBV6-6	NA	TRBJ2-7	ASRLADEQY
TRBV7-9	few	TRBJ2-3	ASSLIAGGPIFVDTQY
TRBV5-8	NA	TRBJ1-3	ASSREGASGNTIY
TRBV21-1	NA	TRBJ2-7	ASSKAGGGVGEQY
TRBV21-1	NA	TRBJ2-5	ASRRQGGETQY
TRBV27	few	TRBJ2-3	ASSTRTGGGDTQY
TRBV9	NA	TRBJ2-7	ASSVGDRGPYEQY
TRBV5-4	NA	TRBJ1-1	ASELVGSTEAF
TRBV4-2	NA	TRBJ2-1	ASSQEADSSYNEQF
TRBV5-5	NA	TRBJ2-1	ASNAGTYNEQF